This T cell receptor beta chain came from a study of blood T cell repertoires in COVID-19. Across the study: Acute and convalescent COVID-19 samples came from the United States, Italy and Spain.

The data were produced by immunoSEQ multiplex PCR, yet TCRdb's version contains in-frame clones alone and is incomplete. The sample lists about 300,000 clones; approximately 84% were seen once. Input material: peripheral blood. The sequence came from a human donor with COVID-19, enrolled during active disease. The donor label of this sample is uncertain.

In DNA form, the CDR3 reads TGTGCCAGCAGTTTATCATCCTACCTAACTAGCGGGAGGGGAAGCTCCTACAATGAGCAGTTCTTC. It is translated as CASSLSSYLTSGRGSSYNEQFF. This chain uses TRBV28 with TRBJ2-1; TRBD2 matches 13 bases. Per germline, CDR1 MDHEN and CDR2 SYDVKM. With V trimmed by 1 base and J by 0 bases, 15 bases remained unmatched. The CDR3 runs 22 residues.